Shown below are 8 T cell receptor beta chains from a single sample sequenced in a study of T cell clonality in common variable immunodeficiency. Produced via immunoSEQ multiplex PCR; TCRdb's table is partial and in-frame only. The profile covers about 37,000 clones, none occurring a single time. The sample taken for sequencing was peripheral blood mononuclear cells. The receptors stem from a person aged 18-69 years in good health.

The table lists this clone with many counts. The CDR3 loop is CAWSPPPGELFF. The sequenced CDR3 bases are TGTGCCTGGAGCCCTCCCCCCGGGGAG. The genes are TRBV30 and TRBJ2-2, with D uncertain. The CDR3 extends 3 residues past the end of the read, so its final part is completed from the germline J gene. This CDR3 has 12 amino acids. CDR1 and CDR2 from the germline V gene are GTSNPN and SVGIG (reference sequence). The germline V and J ends were trimmed by 3 bases and 6 bases, with 8 bases remaining between them.

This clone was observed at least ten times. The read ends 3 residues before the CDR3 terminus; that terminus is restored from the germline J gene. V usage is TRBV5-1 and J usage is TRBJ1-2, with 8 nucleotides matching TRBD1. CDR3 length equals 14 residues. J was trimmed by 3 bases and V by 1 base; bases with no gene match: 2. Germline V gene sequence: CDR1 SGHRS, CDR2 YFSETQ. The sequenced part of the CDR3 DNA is TGCGCCAGCAGCTTGCAGGGGGCGGACTATGGC. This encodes CASSLQGADYG. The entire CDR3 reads CASSLQGADYGYTF.

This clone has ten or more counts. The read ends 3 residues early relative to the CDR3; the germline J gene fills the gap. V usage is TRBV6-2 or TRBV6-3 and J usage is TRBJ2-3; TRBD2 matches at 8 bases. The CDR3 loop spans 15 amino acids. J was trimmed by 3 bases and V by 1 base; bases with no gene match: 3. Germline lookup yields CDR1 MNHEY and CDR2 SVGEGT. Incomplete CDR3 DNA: TGTGCCAGCAGTTACTACCCTAGCGGGACAGATACG. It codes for CASSYYPSGTDT. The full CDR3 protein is CASSYYPSGTDTQYF.

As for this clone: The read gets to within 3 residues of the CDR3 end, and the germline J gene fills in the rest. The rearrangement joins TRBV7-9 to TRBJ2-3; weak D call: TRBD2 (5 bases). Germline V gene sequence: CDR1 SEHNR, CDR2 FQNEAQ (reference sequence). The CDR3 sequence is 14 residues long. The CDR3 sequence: CASSRGYSNQPQYF. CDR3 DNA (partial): TGTGCCAGCAGCCGGGGTTATAGCAATCAGCCG.

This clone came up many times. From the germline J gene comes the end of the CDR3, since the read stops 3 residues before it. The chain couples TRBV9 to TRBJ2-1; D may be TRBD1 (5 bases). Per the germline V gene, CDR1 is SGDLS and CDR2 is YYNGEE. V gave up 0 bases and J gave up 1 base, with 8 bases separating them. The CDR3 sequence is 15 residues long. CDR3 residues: CASSVAGASYNEQFF. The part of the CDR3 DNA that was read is TGTGCCAGCAGCGTAGCTGGGGCTTCCTACAATGAG.

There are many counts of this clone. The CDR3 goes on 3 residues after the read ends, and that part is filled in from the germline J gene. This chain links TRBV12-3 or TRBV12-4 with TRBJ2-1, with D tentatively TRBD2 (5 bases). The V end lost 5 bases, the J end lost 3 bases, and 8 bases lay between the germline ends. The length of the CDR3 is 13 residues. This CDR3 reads CASSVLVYNEQFF. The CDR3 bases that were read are TGTGCCAGCAGTGTACTAGTCTACAATGAG.

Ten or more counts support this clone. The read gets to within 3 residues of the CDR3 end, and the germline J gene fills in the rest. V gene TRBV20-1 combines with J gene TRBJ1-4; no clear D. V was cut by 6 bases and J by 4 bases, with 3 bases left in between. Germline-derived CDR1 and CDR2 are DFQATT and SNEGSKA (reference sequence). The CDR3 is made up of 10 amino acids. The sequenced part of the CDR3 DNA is TGCAGTGCCAGTAATGAAAAA. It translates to CSASNEK. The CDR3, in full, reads CSASNEKLFF.

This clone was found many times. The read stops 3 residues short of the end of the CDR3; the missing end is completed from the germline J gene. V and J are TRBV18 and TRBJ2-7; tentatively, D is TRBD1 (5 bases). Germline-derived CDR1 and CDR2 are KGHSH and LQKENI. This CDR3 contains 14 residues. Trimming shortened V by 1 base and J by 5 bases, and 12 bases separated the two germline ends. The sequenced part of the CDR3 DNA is TGTGCCAGCTCACCACTCGGGCAGGGCCACGAG. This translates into CASSPLGQGHE. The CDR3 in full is CASSPLGQGHEQYF.